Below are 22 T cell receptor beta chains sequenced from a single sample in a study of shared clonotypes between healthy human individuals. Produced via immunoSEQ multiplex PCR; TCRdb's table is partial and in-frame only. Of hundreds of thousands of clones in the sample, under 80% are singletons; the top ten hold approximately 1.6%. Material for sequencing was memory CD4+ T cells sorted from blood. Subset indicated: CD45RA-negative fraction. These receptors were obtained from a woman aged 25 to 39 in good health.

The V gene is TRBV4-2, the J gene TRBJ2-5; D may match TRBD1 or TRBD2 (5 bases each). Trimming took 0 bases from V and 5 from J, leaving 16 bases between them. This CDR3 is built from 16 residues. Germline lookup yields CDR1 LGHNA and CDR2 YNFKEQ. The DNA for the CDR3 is TGTGCCAGCAGCCAAGAACTAGGCAGGGTAGGGGAGACCCAGTACTTC. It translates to CASSQELGRVGETQYF.

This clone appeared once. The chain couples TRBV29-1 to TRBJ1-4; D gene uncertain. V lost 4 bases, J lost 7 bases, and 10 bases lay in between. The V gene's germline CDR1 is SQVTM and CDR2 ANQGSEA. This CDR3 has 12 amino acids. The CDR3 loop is CSVVARGEKLFF. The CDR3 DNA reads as TGCAGCGTTGTGGCCCGGGGTGAAAAACTGTTTTTT.

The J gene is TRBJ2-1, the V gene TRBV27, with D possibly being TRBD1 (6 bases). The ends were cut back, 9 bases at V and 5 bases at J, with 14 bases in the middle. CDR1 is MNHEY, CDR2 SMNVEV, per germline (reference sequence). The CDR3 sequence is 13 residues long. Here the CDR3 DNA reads TGTGCCAGTACCCCGGGACATAACAATGAGCAGTTCTTC. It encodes CASTPGHNNEQFF.

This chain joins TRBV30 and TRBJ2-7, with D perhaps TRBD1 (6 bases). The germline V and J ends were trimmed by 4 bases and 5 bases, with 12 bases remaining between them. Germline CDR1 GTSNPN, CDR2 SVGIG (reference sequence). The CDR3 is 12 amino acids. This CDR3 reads CAWNRRTDEQYF. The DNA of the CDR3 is TGTGCCTGGAATCGTCGGACAGACGAGCAGTACTTC.

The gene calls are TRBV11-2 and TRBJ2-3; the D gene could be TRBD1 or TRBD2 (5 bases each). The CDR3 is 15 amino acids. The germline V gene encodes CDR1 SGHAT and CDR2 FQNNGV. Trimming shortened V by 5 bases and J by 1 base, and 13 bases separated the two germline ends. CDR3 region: CASSGVLGGTDTQYF. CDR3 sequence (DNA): TGTGCCAGCAGCGGTGTATTGGGGGGCACAGATACGCAGTATTTT.

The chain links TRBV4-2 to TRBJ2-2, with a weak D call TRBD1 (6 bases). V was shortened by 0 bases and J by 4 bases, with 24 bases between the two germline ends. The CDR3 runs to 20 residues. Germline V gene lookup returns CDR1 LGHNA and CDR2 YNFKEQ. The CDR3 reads CASSQDRLALVGGGTGELFF. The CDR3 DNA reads TGTGCCAGCAGCCAAGATCGGCTAGCCTTGGTAGGGGGTGGCACCGGGGAGCTGTTTTTT.

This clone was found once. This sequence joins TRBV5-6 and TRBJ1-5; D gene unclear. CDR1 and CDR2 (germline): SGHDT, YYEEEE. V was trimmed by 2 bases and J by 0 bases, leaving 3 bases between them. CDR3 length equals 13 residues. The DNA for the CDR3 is TGTGCCAGCAGCTTCGGTAGCAATCAGCCCCAGCATTTT. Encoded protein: CASSFGSNQPQHF. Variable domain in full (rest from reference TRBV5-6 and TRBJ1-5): DAGVTQSPTHLIKTRGQQVTLRCSPKSGHDTVSWYQQALGQGPQFIFQYYEEEERQRGNFPDRFSGHQFPNYSSELNVNALLLGDSALYLCASSFGSNQPQHFGDGTRLSIL.

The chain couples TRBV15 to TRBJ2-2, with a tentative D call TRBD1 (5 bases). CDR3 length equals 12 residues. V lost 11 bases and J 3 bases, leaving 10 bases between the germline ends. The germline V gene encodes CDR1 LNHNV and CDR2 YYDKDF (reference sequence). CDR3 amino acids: CAASRDTGELFF. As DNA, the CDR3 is TGTGCCGCCTCCAGGGACACCGGGGAGCTGTTTTTT.

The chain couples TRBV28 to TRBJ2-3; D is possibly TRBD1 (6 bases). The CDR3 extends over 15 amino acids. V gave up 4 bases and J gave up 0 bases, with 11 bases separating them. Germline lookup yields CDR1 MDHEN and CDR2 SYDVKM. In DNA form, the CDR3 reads TGTGCCAGCAGTTCAGGGGCCCTTAGCACAGATACGCAGTATTTT. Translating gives CASSSGALSTDTQYF.

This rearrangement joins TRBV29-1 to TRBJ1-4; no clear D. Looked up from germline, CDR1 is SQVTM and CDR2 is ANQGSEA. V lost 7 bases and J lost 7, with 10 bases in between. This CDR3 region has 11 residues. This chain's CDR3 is CSAYTGEKLFF. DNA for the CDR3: TGCAGCGCTTATACGGGTGAAAAACTGTTTTTT.

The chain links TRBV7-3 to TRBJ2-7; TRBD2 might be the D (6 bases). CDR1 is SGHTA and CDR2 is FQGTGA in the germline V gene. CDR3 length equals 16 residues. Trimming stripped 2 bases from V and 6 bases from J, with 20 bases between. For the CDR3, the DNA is TGTGCCAGCAGCTTATTCGAGCGGGCAGACTCAGGCGAGCAGTACTTC. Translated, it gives CASSLFERADSGEQYF.

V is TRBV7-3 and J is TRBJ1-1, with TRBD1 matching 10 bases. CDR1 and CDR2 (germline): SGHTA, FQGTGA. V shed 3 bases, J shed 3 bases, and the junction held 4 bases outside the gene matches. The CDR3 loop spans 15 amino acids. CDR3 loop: CASSLTGGGYTEAFF. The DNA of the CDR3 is TGTGCCAGCAGCTTGACAGGGGGCGGATACACTGAAGCTTTCTTT. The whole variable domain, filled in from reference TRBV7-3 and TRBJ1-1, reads GAGVSQTPSNKVTEKGKYVELRCDPISGHTALYWYRQSLGQGPEFLIYFQGTGAADDSGLPNDRFFAVRPEGSVSTLKIQRTERGDSAVYLCASSLTGGGYTEAFFGQGTRLTVV.

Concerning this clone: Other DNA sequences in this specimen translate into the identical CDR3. The CDR3 DNA follows: TGCGCCAGCAGTGAGTCTGTAGACGGAACCTACGAGCAGTACTTC. Its translation: CASSESVDGTYEQYF. The chain recombines TRBV10-1 with TRBJ2-7; D call uncertain. CDR3 length: 15 residues. Germline V gene lookup returns CDR1 WNHNN and CDR2 SYGVQD (reference sequence). V gave up 0 bases and J gave up 2 bases, with 11 bases separating them.

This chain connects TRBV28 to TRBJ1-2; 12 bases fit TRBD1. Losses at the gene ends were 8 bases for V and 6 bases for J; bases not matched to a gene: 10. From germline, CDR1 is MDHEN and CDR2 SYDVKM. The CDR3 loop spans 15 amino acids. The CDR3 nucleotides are TGTGCCAGCCAATTCCGGGACAGGGGGCCGGATGGCTACACCTTC. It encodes CASQFRDRGPDGYTF.

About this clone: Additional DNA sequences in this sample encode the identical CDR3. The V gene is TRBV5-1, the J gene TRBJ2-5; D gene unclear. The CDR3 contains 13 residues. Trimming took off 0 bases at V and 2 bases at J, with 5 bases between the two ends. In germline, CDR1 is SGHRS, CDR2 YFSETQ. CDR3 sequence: CASSLGAQETQYF. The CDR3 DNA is TGCGCCAGCAGCTTGGGAGCACAAGAGACCCAGTACTTC.

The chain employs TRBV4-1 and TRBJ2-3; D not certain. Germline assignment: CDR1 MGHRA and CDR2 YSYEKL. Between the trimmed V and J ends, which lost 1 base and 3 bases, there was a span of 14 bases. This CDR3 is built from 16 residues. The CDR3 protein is CASSQGWGFTTDTQYF. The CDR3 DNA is TGCGCCAGCAGCCAAGGATGGGGTTTTACGACAGATACGCAGTATTTT.

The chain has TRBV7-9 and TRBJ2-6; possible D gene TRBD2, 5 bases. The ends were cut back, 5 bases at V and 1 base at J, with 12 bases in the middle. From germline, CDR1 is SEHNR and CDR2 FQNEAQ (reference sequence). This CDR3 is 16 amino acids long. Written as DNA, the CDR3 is TGTGCCAGCAGCGACGGACTGGGGTCTGGGGCCAACGTCCTGACTTTC. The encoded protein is CASSDGLGSGANVLTF.

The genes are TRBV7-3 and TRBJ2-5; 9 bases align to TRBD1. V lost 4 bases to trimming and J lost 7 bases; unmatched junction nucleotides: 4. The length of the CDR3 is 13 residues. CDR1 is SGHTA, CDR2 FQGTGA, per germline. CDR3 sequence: CASSSRQGGTQYF. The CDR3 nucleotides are TGTGCCAGCAGCTCTAGACAGGGGGGGACCCAGTACTTC.

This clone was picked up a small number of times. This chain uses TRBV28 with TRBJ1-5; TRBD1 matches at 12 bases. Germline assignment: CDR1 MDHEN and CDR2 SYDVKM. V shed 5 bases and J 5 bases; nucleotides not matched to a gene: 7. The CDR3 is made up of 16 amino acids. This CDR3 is CASSPGTGGEDQPQHF. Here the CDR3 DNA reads TGTGCCAGCAGTCCCGGGACAGGGGGCGAAGATCAGCCCCAGCATTTT. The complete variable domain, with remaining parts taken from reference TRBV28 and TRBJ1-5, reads DVKVTQSSRYLVKRTGEKVFLECVQDMDHENMFWYRQDPGLGLRLIYFSYDVKMKEKGDIPEGYSVSREKKERFSLILESASTNQTSMYLCASSPGTGGEDQPQHFGDGTRLSIL.

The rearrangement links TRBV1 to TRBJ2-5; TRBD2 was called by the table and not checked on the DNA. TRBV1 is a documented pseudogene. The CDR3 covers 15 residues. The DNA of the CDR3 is TGCACCAGCAAACGGACTAGCGGGTACCAAGAGACCCAGTACTTC. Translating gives CTSKRTSGYQETQYF.

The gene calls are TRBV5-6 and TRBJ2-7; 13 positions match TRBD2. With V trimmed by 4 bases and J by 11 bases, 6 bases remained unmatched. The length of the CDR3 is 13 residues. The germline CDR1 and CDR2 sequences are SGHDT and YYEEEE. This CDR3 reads CASSRLAGGHEYF. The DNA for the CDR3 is TGTGCCAGCAGCCGACTAGCGGGAGGACACGAGTACTTC. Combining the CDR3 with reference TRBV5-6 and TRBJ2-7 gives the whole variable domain DAGVTQSPTHLIKTRGQQVTLRCSPKSGHDTVSWYQQALGQGPQFIFQYYEEEERQRGNFPDRFSGHQFPNYSSELNVNALLLGDSALYLCASSRLAGGHEYFGPGTRLTVT.

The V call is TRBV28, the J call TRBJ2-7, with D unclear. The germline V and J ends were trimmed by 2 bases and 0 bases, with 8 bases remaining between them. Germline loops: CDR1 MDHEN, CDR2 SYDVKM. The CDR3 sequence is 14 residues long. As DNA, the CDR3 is TGTGCCAGCAGTTTAAGGTGGGACTCCTACGAGCAGTACTTC. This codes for CASSLRWDSYEQYF.